This TCR beta chain was captured in a study of cytomegalovirus exposure and HLA in healthy donors. Study context: Of about 400 genotyped donors, about 80% clustered with self-reported Caucasian donors. Study findings and constraints: One cluster of highly shared sequence variants probably arose as a sequencing artifact. Serostatus for CMV was the only available immune exposure information. Most TCRs appeared rarely, but some public TCRs recurred in many donors.

As regards this clone: Its antigen is as yet unknown.

Germline V lookup: CDR1 SGHTA, CDR2 FQGNSA. The CDR3 runs to 17 residues. With V trimmed by 5 bases and J by 1 base, 13 bases remained unmatched. Vbeta (60) and Jbeta (13) primers were used in the PCR. Sequencing used immunoSEQ multiplex PCR; TCRdb keeps in-frame clones, though not all of them. The sample consists of 150,000 to 200,000 clones, about 72% of them appearing once. The sample consisted of PBMCs. This chain connects TRBV7-2 to TRBJ1-1; TRBD1 aligns across 7 bases. The TCR originated in a human donor in good health. DNA for the CDR3: TGTGCCAGCAGCCCAAGCCCGTCAAGACAGGGGAACACTGAAGCTTTCTTT. It specifies CASSPSPSRQGNTEAFF.